The following is a TCR beta chain sequence with its context. Its antigen remains unknown. Histologic diagnosis was independently verified by two lung pathologists. Generated by immunoSEQ multiplex PCR, the TCRdb table keeps only in-frame clones and is missing some. Of several thousand clones detected, about 79% appear once; the ten largest clones hold around 12%. V was shortened by 4 bases and J by 5 bases, with 23 bases between the two germline ends. The CDR3 covers 17 residues. Germline lookup yields CDR1 SGHDN and CDR2 FVKESK. The data belong to a study of immune evolution from preneoplasia to lung adenocarcinoma. Overall study findings and caveats: From normal lung to invasive adenocarcinoma, top clone frequencies appeared to decrease. Later-stage lesions appeared to have more T cells, more diversity, less clonality.

This sequence originates from a person aged 60 to 80 with lung adenocarcinoma. The gene calls are TRBV14 and TRBJ2-5; weak D call: TRBD1 (6 bases). Sequenced: FFPE lung adenocarcinoma in situ tissue. The CDR3 sequence: CASSPTTGRGRLETQYF. In DNA form, the CDR3 reads TGTGCCAGCAGCCCGACGACAGGACGAGGTCGGCTCGAGACCCAGTACTTC.